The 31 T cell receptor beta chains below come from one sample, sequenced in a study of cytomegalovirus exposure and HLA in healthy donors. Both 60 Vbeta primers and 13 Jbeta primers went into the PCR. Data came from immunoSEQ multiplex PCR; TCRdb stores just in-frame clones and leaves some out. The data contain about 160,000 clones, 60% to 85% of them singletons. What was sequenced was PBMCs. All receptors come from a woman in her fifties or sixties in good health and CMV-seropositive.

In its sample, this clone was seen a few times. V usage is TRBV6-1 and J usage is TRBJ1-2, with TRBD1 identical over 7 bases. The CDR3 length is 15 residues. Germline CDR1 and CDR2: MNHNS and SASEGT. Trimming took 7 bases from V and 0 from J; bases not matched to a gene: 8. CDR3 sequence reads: CASKGGQLPNYGYTF. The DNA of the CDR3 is TGTGCCAGCAAGGGGGGACAGCTCCCTAACTATGGCTACACCTTC.

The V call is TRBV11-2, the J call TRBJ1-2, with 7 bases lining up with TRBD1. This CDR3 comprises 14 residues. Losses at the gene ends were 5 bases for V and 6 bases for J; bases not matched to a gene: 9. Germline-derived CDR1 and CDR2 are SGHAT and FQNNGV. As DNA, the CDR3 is TGTGCCAGCAGCCTCCGGGACAGTGTTAATGGCTACACCTTC. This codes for CASSLRDSVNGYTF.

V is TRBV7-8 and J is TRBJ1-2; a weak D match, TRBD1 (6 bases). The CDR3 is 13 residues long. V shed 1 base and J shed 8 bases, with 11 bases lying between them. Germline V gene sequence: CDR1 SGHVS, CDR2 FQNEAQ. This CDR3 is CASSLEGTKGYTF. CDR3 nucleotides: TGTGCCAGCAGCTTAGAGGGGACAAAAGGCTACACCTTC.

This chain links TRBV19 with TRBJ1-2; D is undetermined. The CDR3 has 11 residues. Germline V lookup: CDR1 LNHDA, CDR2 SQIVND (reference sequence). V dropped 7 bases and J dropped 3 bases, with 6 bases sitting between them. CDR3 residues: CASTGDYGYTF. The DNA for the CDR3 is TGTGCCAGTACCGGAGACTATGGCTACACCTTC.

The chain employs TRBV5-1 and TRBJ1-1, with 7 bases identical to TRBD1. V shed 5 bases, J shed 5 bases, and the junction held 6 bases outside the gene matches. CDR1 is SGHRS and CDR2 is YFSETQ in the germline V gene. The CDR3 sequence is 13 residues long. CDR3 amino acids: CASRRTGPTEAFF. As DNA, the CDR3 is TGCGCCAGCAGGAGGACAGGCCCGACTGAAGCTTTCTTT.

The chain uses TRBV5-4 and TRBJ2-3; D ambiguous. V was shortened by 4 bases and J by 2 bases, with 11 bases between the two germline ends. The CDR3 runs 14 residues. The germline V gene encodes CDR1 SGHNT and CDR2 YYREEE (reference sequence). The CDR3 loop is CASSGQRSTDTQYF. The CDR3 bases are TGTGCCAGCAGCGGCCAGAGGTCCACAGATACGCAGTATTTT. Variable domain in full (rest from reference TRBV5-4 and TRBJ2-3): ETGVTQSPTHLIKTRGQQVTLRCSSQSGHNTVSWYQQALGQGPQFIFQYYREEENGRGNFPPRFSGLQFPNYSSELNVNALELDDSALYLCASSGQRSTDTQYFGPGTRLTVL.

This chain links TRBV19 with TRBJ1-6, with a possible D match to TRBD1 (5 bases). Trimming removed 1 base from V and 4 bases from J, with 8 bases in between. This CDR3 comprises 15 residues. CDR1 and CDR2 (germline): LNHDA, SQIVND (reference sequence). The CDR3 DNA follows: TGTGCCAGTAGTATAGCGAAGGGGTATAATTCACCCCTCCACTTT. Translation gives CASSIAKGYNSPLHF.

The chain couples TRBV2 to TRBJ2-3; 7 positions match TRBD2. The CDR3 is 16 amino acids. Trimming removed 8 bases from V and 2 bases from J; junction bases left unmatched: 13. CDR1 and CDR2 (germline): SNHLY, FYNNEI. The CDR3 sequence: CASLEWLAGVTDTQYF. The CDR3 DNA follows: TGTGCCAGCCTCGAGTGGTTAGCGGGCGTCACAGATACGCAGTATTTT. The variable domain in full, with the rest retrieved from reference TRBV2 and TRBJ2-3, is EPEVTQTPSHQVTQMGQEVILRCVPISNHLYFYWYRQILGQKVEFLVSFYNNEISEKSEIFDDQFSVERPDGSNFTLKIRSTKLEDSAMYFCASLEWLAGVTDTQYFGPGTRLTVL.

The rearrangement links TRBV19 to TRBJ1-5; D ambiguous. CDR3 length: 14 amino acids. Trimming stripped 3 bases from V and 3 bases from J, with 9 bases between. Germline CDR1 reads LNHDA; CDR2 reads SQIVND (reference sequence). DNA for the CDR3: TGTGCCAGTAGTATTCAACAGCACAATCAGCCCCAGCATTTT. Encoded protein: CASSIQQHNQPQHF.

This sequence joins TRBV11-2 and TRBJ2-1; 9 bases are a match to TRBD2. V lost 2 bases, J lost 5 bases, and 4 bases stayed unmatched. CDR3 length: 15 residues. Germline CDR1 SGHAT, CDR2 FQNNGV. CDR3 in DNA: TGTGCCAGCAGCTTAACTAGCGGGTCGCACAATGAGCAGTTCTTC. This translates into CASSLTSGSHNEQFF.

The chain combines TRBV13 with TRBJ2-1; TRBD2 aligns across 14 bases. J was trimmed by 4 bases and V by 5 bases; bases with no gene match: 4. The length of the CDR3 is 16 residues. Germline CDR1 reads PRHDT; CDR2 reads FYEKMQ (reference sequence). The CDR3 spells CASSRLAGGPYNEQFF. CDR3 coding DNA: TGTGCCAGCAGCCGACTAGCGGGGGGGCCATACAATGAGCAGTTCTTC.

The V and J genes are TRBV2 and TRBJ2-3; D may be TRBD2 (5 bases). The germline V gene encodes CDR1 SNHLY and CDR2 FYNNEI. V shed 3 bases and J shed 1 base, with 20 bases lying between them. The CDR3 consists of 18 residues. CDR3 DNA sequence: TGTGCCAGCAGTGACCTAGCTAAGCTTAGAGATGGCACAGATACGCAGTATTTT. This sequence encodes CASSDLAKLRDGTDTQYF.

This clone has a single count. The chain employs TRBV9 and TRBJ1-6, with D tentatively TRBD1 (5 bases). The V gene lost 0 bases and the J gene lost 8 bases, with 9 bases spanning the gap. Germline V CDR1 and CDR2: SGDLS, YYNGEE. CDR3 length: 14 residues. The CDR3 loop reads CASSVVGEDSPLHF. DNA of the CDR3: TGTGCCAGCAGCGTAGTAGGGGAAGATTCACCCCTCCACTTT.

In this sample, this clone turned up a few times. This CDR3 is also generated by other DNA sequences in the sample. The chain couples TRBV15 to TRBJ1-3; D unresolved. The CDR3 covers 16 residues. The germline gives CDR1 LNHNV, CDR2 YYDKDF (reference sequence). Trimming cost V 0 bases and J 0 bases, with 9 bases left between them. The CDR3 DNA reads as TGTGCCACCAGCAGAGATCGTGAGAGCTCTGGAAACACCATATATTTT. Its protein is CATSRDRESSGNTIYF.

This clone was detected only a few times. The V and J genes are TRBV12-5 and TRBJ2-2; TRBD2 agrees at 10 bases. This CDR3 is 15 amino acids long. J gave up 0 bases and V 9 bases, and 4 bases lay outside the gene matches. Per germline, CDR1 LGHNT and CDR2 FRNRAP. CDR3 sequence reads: CASERGGSNTGELFF. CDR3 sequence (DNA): TGTGCTAGCGAGCGGGGGGGCTCGAACACCGGGGAGCTGTTTTTT.

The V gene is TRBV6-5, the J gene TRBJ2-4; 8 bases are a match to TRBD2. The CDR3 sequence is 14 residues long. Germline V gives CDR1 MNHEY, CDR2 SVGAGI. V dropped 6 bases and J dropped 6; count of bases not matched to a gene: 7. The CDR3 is CASSPSAGGNIQYF. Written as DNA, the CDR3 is TGTGCCAGCAGCCCATCGGCGGGGGGAAACATTCAGTACTTC.

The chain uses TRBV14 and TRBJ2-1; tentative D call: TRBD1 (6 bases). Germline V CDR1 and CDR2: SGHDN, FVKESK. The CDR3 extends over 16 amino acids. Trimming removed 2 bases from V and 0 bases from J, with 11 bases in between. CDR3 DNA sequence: TGTGCCAGCAGCCAATTAATAGGGGGCTCCTACAATGAGCAGTTCTTC. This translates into CASSQLIGGSYNEQFF. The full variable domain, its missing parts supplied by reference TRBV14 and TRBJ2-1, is EAGVTQFPSHSVIEKGQTVTLRCDPISGHDNLYWYRRVMGKEIKFLLHFVKESKQDESGMPNNRFLAERTGGTYSTLKVQPAELEDSGVYFCASSQLIGGSYNEQFFGPGTRLTVL.

The CDR3 sequence: CASSPTLGPPGGRTEAFF. CDR3 coding DNA: TGTGCCAGCAGTCCTACTCTAGGGCCGCCTGGAGGACGGACTGAAGCTTTCTTT. The chain links TRBV7-2 to TRBJ1-1; D is unclear. This CDR3 contains 18 residues. Germline V CDR1 and CDR2: SGHTA, FQGNSA. Trimming pared 6 bases from V and 5 bases from J, leaving 28 bases between.

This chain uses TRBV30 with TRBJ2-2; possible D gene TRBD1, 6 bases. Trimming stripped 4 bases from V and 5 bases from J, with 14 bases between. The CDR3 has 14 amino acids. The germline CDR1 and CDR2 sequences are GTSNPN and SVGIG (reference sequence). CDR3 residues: CAWNTGLRTGELFF. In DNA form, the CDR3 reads TGTGCCTGGAATACAGGGTTGAGAACCGGGGAGCTGTTTTTT.

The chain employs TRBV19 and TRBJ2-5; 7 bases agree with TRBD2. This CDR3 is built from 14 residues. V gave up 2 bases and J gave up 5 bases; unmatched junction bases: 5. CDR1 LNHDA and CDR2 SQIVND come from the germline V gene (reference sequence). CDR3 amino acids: CASSIRLAGETQYF. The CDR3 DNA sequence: TGTGCCAGTAGTATACGACTAGCCGGGGAGACCCAGTACTTC.

The CDR3 loop reads CASSSRTGWDGYTF. The CDR3 DNA is TGTGCCAGCAGCTCAAGGACAGGTTGGGATGGCTACACCTTC. The chain joins TRBV5-4 to TRBJ1-2, with 7 bases lining up with TRBD1. V lost 3 bases and J lost 6; bases outside the gene matches: 8. Germline V lookup: CDR1 SGHNT, CDR2 YYREEE (reference sequence). This CDR3 region has 14 residues.

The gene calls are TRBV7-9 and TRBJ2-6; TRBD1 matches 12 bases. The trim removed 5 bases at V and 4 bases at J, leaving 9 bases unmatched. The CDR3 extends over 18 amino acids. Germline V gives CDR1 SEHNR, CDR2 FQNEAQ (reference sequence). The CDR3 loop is CASSRGTGGARGANVLTF. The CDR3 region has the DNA TGTGCCAGCAGCCGAGGGACAGGGGGCGCGAGGGGGGCCAACGTCCTGACTTTC.

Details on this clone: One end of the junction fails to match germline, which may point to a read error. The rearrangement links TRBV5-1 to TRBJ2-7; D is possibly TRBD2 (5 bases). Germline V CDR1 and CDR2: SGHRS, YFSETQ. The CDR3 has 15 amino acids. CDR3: CASSFGVGISSEQYF. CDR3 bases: TGCGCCAGCAGCTTCGGGGTAGGGATCTCCTCCGAGCAGTACTTC.

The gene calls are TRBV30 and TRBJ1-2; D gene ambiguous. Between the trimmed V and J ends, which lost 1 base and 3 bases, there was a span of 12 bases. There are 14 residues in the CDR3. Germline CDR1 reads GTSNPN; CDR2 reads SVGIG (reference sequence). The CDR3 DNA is TGTGCCTGGAGTGGCGGTACGGGAGACTATGGCTACACCTTC. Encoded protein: CAWSGGTGDYGYTF. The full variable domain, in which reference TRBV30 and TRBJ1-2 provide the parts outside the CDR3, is SQTIHQWPATLVQPVGSPLSLECTVEGTSNPNLYWYRQAAGRGLQLLFYSVGIGQISSEVPQNLSASRPQDRQFILSSKKLLLSDSGFYLCAWSGGTGDYGYTFGSGTRLTVV.

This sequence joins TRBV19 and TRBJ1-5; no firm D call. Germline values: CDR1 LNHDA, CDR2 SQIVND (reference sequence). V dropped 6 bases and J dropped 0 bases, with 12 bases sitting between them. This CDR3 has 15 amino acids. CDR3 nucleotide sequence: TGTGCCAGTAGACGGGGAGCGTATAGCAATCAGCCCCAGCATTTT. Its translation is CASRRGAYSNQPQHF.

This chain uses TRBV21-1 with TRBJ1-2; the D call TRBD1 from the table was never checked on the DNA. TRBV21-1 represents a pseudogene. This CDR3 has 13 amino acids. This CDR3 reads CASSPPGDGGYTF. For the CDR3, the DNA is TGTGCCAGCAGCCCCCCAGGGGACGGCGGCTACACCTTC.

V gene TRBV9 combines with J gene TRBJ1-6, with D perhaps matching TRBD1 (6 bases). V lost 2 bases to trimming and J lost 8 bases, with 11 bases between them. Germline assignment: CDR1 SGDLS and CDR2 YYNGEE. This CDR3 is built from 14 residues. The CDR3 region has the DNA TGTGCCAGCAGCGTCGGGACATCATATTCACCCCTCCACTTT. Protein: CASSVGTSYSPLHF.

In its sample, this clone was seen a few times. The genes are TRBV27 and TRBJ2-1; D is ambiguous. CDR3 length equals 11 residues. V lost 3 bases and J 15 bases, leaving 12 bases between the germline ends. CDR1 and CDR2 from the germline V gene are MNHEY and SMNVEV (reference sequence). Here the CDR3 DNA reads TGTGCCAGCAGTTTCATGAGTAACTGGTTCTTC. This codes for CASSFMSNWFF.

CDR3 nucleotides: TGTGCCACCAGCAGGGGTAAGGGGGATTACAATGAGCAGTTCTTC. Protein: CATSRGKGDYNEQFF. The chain combines TRBV15 with TRBJ2-1, with D possibly matching TRBD1 (6 bases). From germline, CDR1 is LNHNV and CDR2 YYDKDF (reference sequence). V dropped 3 bases and J dropped 4 bases, with 13 bases sitting between them. This CDR3 has 15 amino acids.

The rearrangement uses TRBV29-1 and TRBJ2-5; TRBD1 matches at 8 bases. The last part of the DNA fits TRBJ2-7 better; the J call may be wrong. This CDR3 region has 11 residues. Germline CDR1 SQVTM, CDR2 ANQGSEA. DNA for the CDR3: TGCAGCGTTCACGACAGGGGCGAGCAGTACTTC. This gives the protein CSVHDRGEQYF.

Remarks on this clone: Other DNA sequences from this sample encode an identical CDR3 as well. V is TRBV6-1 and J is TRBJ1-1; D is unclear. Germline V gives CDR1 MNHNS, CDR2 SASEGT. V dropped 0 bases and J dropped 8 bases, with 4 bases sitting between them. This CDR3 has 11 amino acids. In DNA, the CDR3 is TGTGCCAGCAGTGAAGCGAGAGAAGCTTTCTTT. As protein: CASSEAREAFF.